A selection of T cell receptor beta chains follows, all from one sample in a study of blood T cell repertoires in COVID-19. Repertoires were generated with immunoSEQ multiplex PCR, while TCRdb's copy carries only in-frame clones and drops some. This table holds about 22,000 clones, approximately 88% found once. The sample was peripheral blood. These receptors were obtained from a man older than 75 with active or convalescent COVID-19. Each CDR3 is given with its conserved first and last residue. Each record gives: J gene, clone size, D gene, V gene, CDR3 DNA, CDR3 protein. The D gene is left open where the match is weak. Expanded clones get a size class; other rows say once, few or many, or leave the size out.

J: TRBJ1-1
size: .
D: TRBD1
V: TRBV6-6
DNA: TGTGCCAGCAGCATACAGGGGGGCACTGAAGCTTTCTTT
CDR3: CASSIQGGTEAFF

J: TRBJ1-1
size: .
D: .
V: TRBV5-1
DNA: TGCGCCAGCAGCTTACAGGAGAACACTGAAGCTTTCTTT
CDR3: CASSLQENTEAFF

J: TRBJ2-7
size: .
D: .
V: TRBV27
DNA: TGTGCCAGCAGTCCTCGCCGACAGTTACGATACGAGCAGTACTTC
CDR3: CASSPRRQLRYEQYF

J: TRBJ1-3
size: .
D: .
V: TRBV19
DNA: TGTGCCAGTAGTAAGACCCAAACGGGGGTCTCTGGAAACACCATATATTTT
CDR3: CASSKTQTGVSGNTIYF

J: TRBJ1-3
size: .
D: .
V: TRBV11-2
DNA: TGTGCCAGCAGCTTCCCAGGTCAATCTGGAAACACCATATATTTT
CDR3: CASSFPGQSGNTIYF

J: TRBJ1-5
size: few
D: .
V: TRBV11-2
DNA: TGTGCCAGCAGCTTAGATAGTGGGAGGGAGAGCCCGCCCCAGCATTTT
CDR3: CASSLDSGRESPPQHF

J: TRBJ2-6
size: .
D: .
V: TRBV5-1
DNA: TGCGCCAGCAGCTTGGATGGGGCACGGCGTGGGGCCAACGTCCTGACTTTC
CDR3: CASSLDGARRGANVLTF

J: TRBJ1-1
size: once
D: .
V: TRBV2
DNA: TGTGCCAGCAGTGCCCAGCAGGCGAACACTGAAGCTTTCTTT
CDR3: CASSAQQANTEAFF

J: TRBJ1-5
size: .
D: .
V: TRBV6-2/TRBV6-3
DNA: TGTGCCAGCAGTTGGGGGGGTCAGTATCAGCCCCAGCATTTT
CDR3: CASSWGGQYQPQHF

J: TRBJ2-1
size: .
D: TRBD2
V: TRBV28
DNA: TGTGCCACCCGGACTAGCGGGGTCGGGCCTTGGTTCTTC
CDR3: CATRTSGVGPWFF

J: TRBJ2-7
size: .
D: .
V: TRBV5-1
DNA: TGCGCCAGCAGCTTGTCCGGGACAACCTACGAGCAGTACTTC
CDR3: CASSLSGTTYEQYF

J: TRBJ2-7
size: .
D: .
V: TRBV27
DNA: TGTGCCAGCAGTTTATGGGGCCAAGAGCAGTACTTC
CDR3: CASSLWGQEQYF

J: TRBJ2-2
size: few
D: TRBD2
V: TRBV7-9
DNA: TGTGCCAGCAGCTTAATCGGGAGGCTGGGCGGGGAGCTGTTTTTT
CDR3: CASSLIGRLGGELFF

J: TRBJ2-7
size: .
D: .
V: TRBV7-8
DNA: TGTGCCAGCAGCTCGGGACAGGGGTATAGCGGGAGGTTGTACGAGCAGTACTTC
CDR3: CASSSGQGYSGRLYEQYF

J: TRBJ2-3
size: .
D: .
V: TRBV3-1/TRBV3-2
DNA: TGTGCCAGCAGCGAGGCTCTGGGCGGAGGGGATAGCACAGATACGCAGTATTTT
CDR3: CASSEALGGGDSTDTQYF

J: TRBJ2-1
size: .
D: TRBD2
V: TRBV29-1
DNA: TGCAGCTTAGCACTAGCGGGAGGGTCCTACAATGAGCAGTTCTTC
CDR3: CSLALAGGSYNEQFF

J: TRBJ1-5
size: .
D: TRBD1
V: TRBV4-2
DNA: TGTGCCAGCAGCCAGGGCGGGACAGGGGTTAATCAGCCCCAGCATTTT
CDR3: CASSQGGTGVNQPQHF

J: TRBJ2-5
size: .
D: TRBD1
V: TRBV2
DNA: TGTGCCAGCAGAATGAGAACAGGGGGCCAAGAGACCCAGTACTTC
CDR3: CASRMRTGGQETQYF

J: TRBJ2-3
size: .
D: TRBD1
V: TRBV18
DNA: TGTGCCAGCTCAGGCCGGGACAGGGGTTCGGACCTGCAGTATTTT
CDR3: CASSGRDRGSDLQYF

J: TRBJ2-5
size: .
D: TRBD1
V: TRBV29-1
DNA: TGCAGCGTCCTCAGACAGGGGCAAGAGACCCAGTACTTC
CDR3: CSVLRQGQETQYF

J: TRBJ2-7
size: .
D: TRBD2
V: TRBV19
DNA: TGTGCCAGTAGTCTTCTAGCGGGGACCTACGAGCAGTACTTC
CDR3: CASSLLAGTYEQYF

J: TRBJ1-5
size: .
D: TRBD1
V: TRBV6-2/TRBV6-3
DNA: TGTGCCAGCAGTTACTCGAGGGGGCGACAGCCCCAGCATTTT
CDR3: CASSYSRGRQPQHF

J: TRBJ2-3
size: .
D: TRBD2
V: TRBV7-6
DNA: TGTGCCAGCAGCCCGACTAGCGGGGGGGCTACTTTACGGACAGATACGCAGTATTTT
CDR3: CASSPTSGGATLRTDTQYF

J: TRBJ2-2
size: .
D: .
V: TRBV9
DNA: TGTGCCAGCAGCGTAGATCAGGCCGGGGAGCTGTTTTTT
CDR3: CASSVDQAGELFF

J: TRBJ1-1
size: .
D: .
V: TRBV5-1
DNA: TGCGCCAGCAGCATGGACAGTAGGAACACTGAAGCTTTCTTT
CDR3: CASSMDSRNTEAFF

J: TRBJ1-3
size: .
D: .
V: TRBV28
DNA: TGTGCCAGCAGCTTCCTAGACAGGGGAAACACCATATATTTT
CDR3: CASSFLDRGNTIYF

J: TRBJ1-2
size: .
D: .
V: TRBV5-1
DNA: TGCGCCAGCCCAGCAGGTCAAAGGGGCTACACCTTC
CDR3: CASPAGQRGYTF

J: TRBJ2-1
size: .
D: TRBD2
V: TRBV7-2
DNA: TGTGCCAGCAGCCGGGGGGGCAGGAATGAGCAGTTCTTC
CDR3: CASSRGGRNEQFF

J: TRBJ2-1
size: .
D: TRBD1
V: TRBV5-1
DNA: TGCGCCAGCAGGGACAGGGGGCAAATTTACAATGAGCAGTTCTTC
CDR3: CASRDRGQIYNEQFF

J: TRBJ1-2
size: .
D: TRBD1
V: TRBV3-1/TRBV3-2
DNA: TGTGCCAGCAGCGGGGGACAGGGGAACTATGGCTACACCTTC
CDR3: CASSGGQGNYGYTF

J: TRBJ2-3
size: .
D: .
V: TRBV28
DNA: TGTGCCAGCAGTTTGAGCCGCGGGGTAAGGACAGATACGCAGTATTTT
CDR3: CASSLSRGVRTDTQYF

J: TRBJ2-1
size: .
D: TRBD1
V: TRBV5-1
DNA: TGCGCCAGCAGCTTGGATGTTTACGAGGGGGCCTATGAGCAGTTCTTC
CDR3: CASSLDVYEGAYEQFF

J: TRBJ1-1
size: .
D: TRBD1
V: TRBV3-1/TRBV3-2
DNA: TGTGCCAGCAGCTATGGACAGGGGGAAGCTTTCTTT
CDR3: CASSYGQGEAFF

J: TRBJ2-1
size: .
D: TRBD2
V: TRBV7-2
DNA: TGTGCCAGCATCAAGAGGGCCGGGGGGGCCTACAATGAGCAGTTCTTC
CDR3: CASIKRAGGAYNEQFF

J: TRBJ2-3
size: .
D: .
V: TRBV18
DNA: TGTGCCAGCTCACCCGCCGTTAGCAGATCAGATACGCAGTATTTT
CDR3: CASSPAVSRSDTQYF

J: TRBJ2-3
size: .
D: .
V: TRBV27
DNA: TGTGCCAGCAGCCCCGAGATAGCTGACCGTGGTACGCAGTATTTT
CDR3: CASSPEIADRGTQYF

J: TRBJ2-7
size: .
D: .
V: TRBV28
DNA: TGTGCCAGCGGCCCAACAGGGATATACGAGCAGTACTTC
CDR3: CASGPTGIYEQYF

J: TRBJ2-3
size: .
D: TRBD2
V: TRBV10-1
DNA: TGCGCCAGCAGAAAGGGGGGACTAGCGGGTGGAGCGCAGTATTTT
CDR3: CASRKGGLAGGAQYF

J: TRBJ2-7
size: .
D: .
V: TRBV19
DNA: TGTGCCAGTAGTATCGGAGGACCCAATAACGAGCAGTACTTC
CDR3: CASSIGGPNNEQYF

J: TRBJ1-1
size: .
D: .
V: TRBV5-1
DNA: TGCGCCAGCAGCTCAGGGTTAAACACTGAAGCTTTCTTT
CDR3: CASSSGLNTEAFF

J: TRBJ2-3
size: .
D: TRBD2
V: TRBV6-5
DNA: TGTGCCAGCAGTTCCGGGCGGGGGTGGACAGATACGCAGTATTTT
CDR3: CASSSGRGWTDTQYF

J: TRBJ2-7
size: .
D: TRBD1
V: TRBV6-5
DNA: TGTGCCAGTGCCATACAGGGGTTCACCTACGAGCAGTACTTC
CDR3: CASAIQGFTYEQYF

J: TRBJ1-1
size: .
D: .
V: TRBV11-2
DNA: TGTGCCAGCAGCTTTGGGGGGACTGAAGCTTTCTTT
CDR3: CASSFGGTEAFF

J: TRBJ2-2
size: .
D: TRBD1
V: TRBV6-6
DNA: TGTGCCAGCAGTTACCTCGACAGGGGGAATACCGGGGAGCTGTTTTTT
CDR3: CASSYLDRGNTGELFF

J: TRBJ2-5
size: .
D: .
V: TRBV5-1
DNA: TGCGCCAGCAGCCCGGAGCGAGGGGAGACCCAGTACTTC
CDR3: CASSPERGETQYF

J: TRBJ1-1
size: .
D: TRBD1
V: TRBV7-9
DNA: TGTGCCAGCAGCTTAGGACAGGGTTCTGAAGCTTTCTTT
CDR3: CASSLGQGSEAFF

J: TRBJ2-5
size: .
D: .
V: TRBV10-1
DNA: TGCGCCAGCAGTTGGGAGCCCCGAGAGACCCAGTACTTC
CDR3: CASSWEPRETQYF

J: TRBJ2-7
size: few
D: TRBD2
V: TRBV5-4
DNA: TGTGCCAGCAGCTTGGCTCGTAGCGGGATCGCCGAGCAGTACTTC
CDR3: CASSLARSGIAEQYF

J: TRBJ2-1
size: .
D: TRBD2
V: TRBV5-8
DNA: TGTGCCAGCACCATGGGAGGGGTCCGCCGTGAGCAGTTCTTC
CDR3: CASTMGGVRREQFF

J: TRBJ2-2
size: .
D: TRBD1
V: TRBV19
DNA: TGTGCCAGTAGCTTAGAGTACCGGGACAGGGTCGCGAACACCGGGGAGCTGTTTTTT
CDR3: CASSLEYRDRVANTGELFF

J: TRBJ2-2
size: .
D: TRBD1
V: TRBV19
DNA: TGTGCCAGTAGTACGTTGGGACAGGGCAACCCCATCGGGGAGCTGTTTTTT
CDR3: CASSTLGQGNPIGELFF

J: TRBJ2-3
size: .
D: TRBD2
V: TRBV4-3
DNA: TGCGCCAGCAGCCAAAACGGGGGGGCAGATACGCAGTATTTT
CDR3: CASSQNGGADTQYF

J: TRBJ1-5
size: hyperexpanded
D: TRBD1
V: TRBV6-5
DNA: TGTGCCAGCAGCGGCACAGGGGGCGGGAGTCAGCCCCAGCATTTT
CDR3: CASSGTGGGSQPQHF

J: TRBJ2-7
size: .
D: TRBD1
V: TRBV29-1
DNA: TGCAGCGTCGGGACAGACAACGAGCAGTACTTC
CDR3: CSVGTDNEQYF

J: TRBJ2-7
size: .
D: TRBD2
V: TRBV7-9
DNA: TGTGCCAGCAGCCGATCCTTAGCGGGATACTACGAGCAGTACTTC
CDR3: CASSRSLAGYYEQYF

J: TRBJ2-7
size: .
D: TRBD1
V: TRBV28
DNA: TGTGCCAGCAGTTCCCCCCACTCAACGGGACAGGGCTACGAGCAGTACTTC
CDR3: CASSSPHSTGQGYEQYF

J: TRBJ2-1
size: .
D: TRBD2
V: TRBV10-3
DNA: TGTGCCATCGGAGGCTCTAGCGGGAGCGCGGTAAATGAGCAGTTCTTC
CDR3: CAIGGSSGSAVNEQFF

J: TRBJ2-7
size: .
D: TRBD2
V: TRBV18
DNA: TGTGCCAGCTCCCGGGGGGTCTACGAGCAGTACTTC
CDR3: CASSRGVYEQYF